These T cell receptor beta chains were read from a single sample in a study of T cell responses to AZD1222 COVID-19 vaccine. Clones were sequenced by immunoSEQ multiplex PCR, and TCRdb holds only the in-frame ones, with some missing. The sample includes around 130,000 clones, around 92% of them seen just once. The sequencing here drew on peripheral blood, taken 28 days after the second AZD1222 dose. These receptor sequences come from an adult who received the AZD1222 COVID-19 vaccine. The CDR3 runs from the conserved cysteine through the conserved F or W. Each record gives: clone size, J gene, V gene, D gene, CDR3 DNA, CDR3 protein. D genes are given only for firm matches. Some rows mark clone size as missing; the rest say once, few, many or name a class of expanded clone.

>NA|TRBJ1-3|TRBV5-1|NA
TGCGCCAGCAGCCCCGCTGGTACTGTTAAGGGCGGAAACACCATATATTTT
CASSPAGTVKGGNTIYF
>NA|TRBJ1-1|TRBV4-1|TRBD1
TGCGCCAGCAGGGGGACAGGGGGGTGGGGCACTGAAGCTTTCTTT
CASRGTGGWGTEAFF
>NA|TRBJ1-1|TRBV7-9|TRBD1
TGTGCCAGCAGCCAAAGAGCAGGGGGCACTGAAGCTTTCTTT
CASSQRAGGTEAFF
>NA|TRBJ2-4|TRBV6-5|NA
TGTGCCAGCAGTCACGGGGTGCTAGCCAAAAACATTCAGTACTTC
CASSHGVLAKNIQYF
>NA|TRBJ2-3|TRBV5-1|NA
TGCGCCAGCAGCTTTGGGGGGCGCCCAGATACGCAGTATTTT
CASSFGGRPDTQYF
>NA|TRBJ1-3|TRBV5-6|NA
TGTGCCAGCAGCTGGGGAGGGGACCTGTCTGGAAACACCATATATTTT
CASSWGGDLSGNTIYF
>NA|TRBJ1-2|TRBV10-3|NA
TGTGCCATCAATAATGGGGGAGGCCTCTATGGCTACACCTTC
CAINNGGGLYGYTF
>NA|TRBJ1-2|TRBV19|NA
TGTGCCAGCCGGGACGGCGCCTCCTATGGCTACACCTTC
CASRDGASYGYTF
>NA|TRBJ1-4|TRBV6-5|NA
TGTGCCAGCACGGTATCGGGGGGCACTAATGAAAAACTGTTTTTT
CASTVSGGTNEKLFF
>once|TRBJ1-1|TRBV19|TRBD1
TGTGCCAGTAGTCGGACAGGGATGGGAAGCACTGAAGCTTTCTTT
CASSRTGMGSTEAFF
>NA|TRBJ1-5|TRBV3-1/TRBV3-2|NA
TGTGCCAGCAGCCAAAGGTCAGGTCAGCCCCAGCATTTT
CASSQRSGQPQHF
>NA|TRBJ2-7|TRBV5-4|TRBD2
TGTGCCAGCAGCTTGTCGGCGGGGGGAGACGAGCAGTACTTC
CASSLSAGGDEQYF
>NA|TRBJ2-2|TRBV7-9|NA
TGTGCCAGCAGAGAAATAGGGGTCACCGGGGAGCTGTTTTTT
CASREIGVTGELFF
>NA|TRBJ2-1|TRBV3-1/TRBV3-2|TRBD1
TGTGCCAGCAGCCAATCATTTTCTACAGGGGGCTGGTACAATGAGCAGTTCTTC
CASSQSFSTGGWYNEQFF
>NA|TRBJ1-5|TRBV30|NA
TGTGCCTGGAGTGTGGGGCAGAACAATCAGCCCCAGCATTTT
CAWSVGQNNQPQHF
>once|TRBJ1-1|TRBV9|NA
TGTGCCAGCAGCGTAGGACCGGAGAACACTGAAGCTTTCTTT
CASSVGPENTEAFF
>NA|TRBJ1-1|TRBV18|NA
TGTGCCAGCTCGCAGTACAGGGACACTGAAGCTTTCTTT
CASSQYRDTEAFF
>NA|TRBJ1-4|TRBV14|NA
TGTGCCAGCAGCCAAGGCCGAGGGCGGTTTAGTGAAAAACTGTTTTTT
CASSQGRGRFSEKLFF
>NA|TRBJ1-1|TRBV6-6|NA
TGTGCCAGCAGTTCGGGAGGGAACACTGAAGCTTTCTTT
CASSSGGNTEAFF
>NA|TRBJ1-6|TRBV18|NA
TGTGCCAGCTCACAACAGGGCTCCTATAATTCACCCCTCCACTTT
CASSQQGSYNSPLHF
>NA|TRBJ1-2|TRBV3-1/TRBV3-2|NA
TGTGCCAGCAGCCAAGAGCGTGGCTACACCTTC
CASSQERGYTF
>NA|TRBJ2-3|TRBV19|TRBD1
TGTGCCAGTCGGGGGGGACAGGGGGCATCAGATACGCAGTATTTT
CASRGGQGASDTQYF
>NA|TRBJ1-2|TRBV9|NA
TGTGCCAGCAGCGTCCCGGGAGACGCCCGCGGCTACACCTTC
CASSVPGDARGYTF
>NA|TRBJ1-1|TRBV4-3|TRBD1
TGCGCCAGCAGCCAAGTTGGGACAGGGATCGACACTGAAGCTTTCTTT
CASSQVGTGIDTEAFF
>NA|TRBJ2-5|TRBV7-3|NA
TGTGCCAGCAGCCGCGGACTCCAAGAGACCCAGTACTTC
CASSRGLQETQYF
>NA|TRBJ1-1|TRBV5-5|TRBD1
TGTGCCAGCAGCTCAGGACAGGGTGGATACACTGAAGCTTTCTTT
CASSSGQGGYTEAFF
>once|TRBJ1-6|TRBV5-6|NA
TGTGCCAGCAGCTCCACACAGGGTTATTCACCCCTCCACTTT
CASSSTQGYSPLHF
>NA|TRBJ1-5|TRBV10-3|NA
TGTGCCATCAGGGACCTTAGCAATCAGCCCCAGCATTTT
CAIRDLSNQPQHF
>once|TRBJ1-3|TRBV18|TRBD1
TGTGCCAGCTCACTTCGGACAGGGAGGCACACCATATATTTT
CASSLRTGRHTIYF
>NA|TRBJ1-1|TRBV5-1|TRBD1
TGCGCCAGCAGCGCGGGACAGGGGGCCAATGAAGCTTTCTTT
CASSAGQGANEAFF
>NA|TRBJ1-2|TRBV27|NA
TGTGCCAGCACCCCTACGGGCAGTCTCCTAACTAACTATGGCTACACCTTC
CASTPTGSLLTNYGYTF
>NA|TRBJ1-4|TRBV4-3|NA
TGCGCCAGCAGCCAAGGCGCAGAGATCAATGAAAAACTGTTTTTT
CASSQGAEINEKLFF
>NA|TRBJ1-1|TRBV7-3|TRBD1
TGTGCCAGCAGCTTAACGGGGACAGGGTTTGGCACTGAAGCTTTCTTT
CASSLTGTGFGTEAFF
>NA|TRBJ1-1|TRBV27|TRBD1
TGTGCCAGCAGACCCGGACAGGGGAAAATGGTGAACACTGAAGCTTTCTTT
CASRPGQGKMVNTEAFF
>NA|TRBJ1-2|TRBV7-8|TRBD1
TGTGCCAGCAGCAACCGACAGGGCGACTATGGCTACACCTTC
CASSNRQGDYGYTF
>NA|TRBJ1-5|TRBV10-3|TRBD1
TGTGCCATCAGTACCCAAGGGGTTGGGACAGATAATCAGCCCCAGCATTTT
CAISTQGVGTDNQPQHF
>NA|TRBJ2-3|TRBV19|NA
TGTGCCAGTAGTTCGGGGGATACGCAGTATTTT
CASSSGDTQYF
>NA|TRBJ2-1|TRBV5-1|NA
TGCGCCAGCAGCTTGTTCGGCAGTCCTACAAATGAGCAGTTCTTC
CASSLFGSPTNEQFF
>once|TRBJ2-3|TRBV6-5|NA
TGTGCCAGCACGCCTTTCGGAAGGAGCACAGATACGCAGTATTTT
CASTPFGRSTDTQYF
>NA|TRBJ2-7|TRBV2|NA
TGTGCCAGCAGGAGGGACTCCGGGGGCTCCTACGAGCAGTACTTC
CASRRDSGGSYEQYF